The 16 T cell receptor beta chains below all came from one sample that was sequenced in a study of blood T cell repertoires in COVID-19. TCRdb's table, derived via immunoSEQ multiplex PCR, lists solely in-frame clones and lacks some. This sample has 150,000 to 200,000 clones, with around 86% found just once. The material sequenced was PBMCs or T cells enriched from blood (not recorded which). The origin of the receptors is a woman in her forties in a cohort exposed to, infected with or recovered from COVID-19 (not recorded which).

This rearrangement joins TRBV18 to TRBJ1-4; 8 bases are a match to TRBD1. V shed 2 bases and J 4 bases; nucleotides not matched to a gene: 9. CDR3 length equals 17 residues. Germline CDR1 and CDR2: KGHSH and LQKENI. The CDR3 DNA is TGTGCCAGCTCACCAACTGCAGGGGGCGTCGGTAATGAAAAACTGTTTTTT. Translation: CASSPTAGGVGNEKLFF.

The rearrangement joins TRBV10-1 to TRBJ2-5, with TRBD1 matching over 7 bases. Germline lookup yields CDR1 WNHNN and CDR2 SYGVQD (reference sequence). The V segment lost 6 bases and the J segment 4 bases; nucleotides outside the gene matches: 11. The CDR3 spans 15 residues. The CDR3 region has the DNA TGCGCCAGCAGCGCCTTACAGGGGATGGGAGAGACCCAGTACTTC. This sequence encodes CASSALQGMGETQYF.

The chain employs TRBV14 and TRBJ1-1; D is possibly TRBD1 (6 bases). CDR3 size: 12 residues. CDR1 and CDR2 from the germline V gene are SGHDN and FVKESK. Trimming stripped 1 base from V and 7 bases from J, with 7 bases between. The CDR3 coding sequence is TGTGCCAGCAGCCAAGTAGGGGGTGAAGCTTTCTTT. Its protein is CASSQVGGEAFF.

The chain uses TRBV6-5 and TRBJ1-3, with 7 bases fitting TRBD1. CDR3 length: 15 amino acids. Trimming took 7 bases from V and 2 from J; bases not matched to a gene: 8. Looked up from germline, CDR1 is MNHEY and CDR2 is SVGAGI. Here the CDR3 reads CASTVRTGAGNTIYF. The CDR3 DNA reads TGTGCCAGCACCGTACGAACAGGGGCTGGAAACACCATATATTTT.

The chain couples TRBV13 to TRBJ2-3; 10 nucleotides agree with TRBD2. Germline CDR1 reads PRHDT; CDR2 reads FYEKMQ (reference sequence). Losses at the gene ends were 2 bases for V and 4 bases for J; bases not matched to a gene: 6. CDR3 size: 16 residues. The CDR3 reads CASSLPTSGEADTQYF. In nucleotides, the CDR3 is TGTGCCAGCAGCTTACCTACTAGCGGGGAGGCAGATACGCAGTATTTT.

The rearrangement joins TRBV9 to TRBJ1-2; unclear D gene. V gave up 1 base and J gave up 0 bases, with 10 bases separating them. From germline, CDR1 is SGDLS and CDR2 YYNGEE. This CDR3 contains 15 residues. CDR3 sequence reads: CASSVTSTTNYGYTF. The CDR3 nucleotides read TGTGCCAGCAGCGTAACAAGTACAACTAACTATGGCTACACCTTC.

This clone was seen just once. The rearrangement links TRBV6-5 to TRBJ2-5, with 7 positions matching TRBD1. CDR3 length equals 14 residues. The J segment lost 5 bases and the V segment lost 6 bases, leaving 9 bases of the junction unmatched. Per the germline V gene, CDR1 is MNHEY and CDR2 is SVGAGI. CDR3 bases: TGTGCCAGCAGCGTGGACAGGCAGGGGGAGACCCAGTACTTC. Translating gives CASSVDRQGETQYF.

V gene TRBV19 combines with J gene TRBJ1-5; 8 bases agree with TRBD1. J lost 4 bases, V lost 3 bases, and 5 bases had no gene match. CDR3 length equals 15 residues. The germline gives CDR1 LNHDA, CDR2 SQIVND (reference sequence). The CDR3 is CASSIIGTGNQPQHF. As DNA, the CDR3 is TGTGCCAGTAGTATTATCGGGACAGGTAATCAGCCCCAGCATTTT.

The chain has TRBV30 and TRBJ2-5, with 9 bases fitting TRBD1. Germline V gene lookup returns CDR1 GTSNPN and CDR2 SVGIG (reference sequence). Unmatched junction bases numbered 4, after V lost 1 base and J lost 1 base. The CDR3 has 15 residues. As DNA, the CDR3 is TGTGCCTGGAGTGGGTGGGACAGGGTCCAAGAGACCCAGTACTTC. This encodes CAWSGWDRVQETQYF.

CDR3 in amino acids: CASSYGLAGPYYNEQFF. CDR3 bases: TGTGCCAGCAGTTATGGGCTAGCGGGACCGTATTACAATGAGCAGTTCTTC. The chain links TRBV6-2 or TRBV6-3 to TRBJ2-1, with TRBD2 matching over 9 bases. The CDR3 covers 17 residues. The J segment lost 4 bases and the V segment lost 3 bases, leaving 10 bases of the junction unmatched. Germline V CDR1 and CDR2: MNHEY, SVGEGT.

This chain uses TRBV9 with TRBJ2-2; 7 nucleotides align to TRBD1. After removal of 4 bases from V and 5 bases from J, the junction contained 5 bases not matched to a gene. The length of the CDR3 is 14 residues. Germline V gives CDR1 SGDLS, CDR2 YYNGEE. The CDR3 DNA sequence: TGTGCCAGCAGCTCTCGACAGGGAACCGGGGAGCTGTTTTTT. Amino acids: CASSSRQGTGELFF.

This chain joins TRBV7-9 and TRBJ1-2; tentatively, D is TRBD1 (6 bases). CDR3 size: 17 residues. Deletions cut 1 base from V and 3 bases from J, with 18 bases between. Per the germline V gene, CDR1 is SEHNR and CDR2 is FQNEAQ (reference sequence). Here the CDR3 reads CASSLGGLKGDDYGYTF. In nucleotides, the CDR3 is TGTGCCAGCAGCTTAGGCGGGCTGAAGGGGGACGACTATGGCTACACCTTC.

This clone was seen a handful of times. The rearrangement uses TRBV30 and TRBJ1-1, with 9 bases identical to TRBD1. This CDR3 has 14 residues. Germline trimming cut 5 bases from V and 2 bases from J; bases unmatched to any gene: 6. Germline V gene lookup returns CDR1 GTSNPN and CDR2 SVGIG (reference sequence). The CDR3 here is CAWVGTGKNTEAFF. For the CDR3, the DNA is TGTGCCTGGGTTGGGACAGGGAAAAACACTGAAGCTTTCTTT.

The CDR3, as DNA: TGTGCCAGCAGCTTGTGGACAGAGAGATTCCTTGAAAAACTGTTTTTT. The encoded protein is CASSLWTERFLEKLFF. V and J are TRBV5-7 and TRBJ1-4; the D gene is possibly TRBD1 (6 bases). TRBV5-7 is reported as an ORF; its role is uncertain. There are 16 residues in the CDR3. With 1 base removed from V and 7 bases from J, the gap between germline ends came to 17 bases.

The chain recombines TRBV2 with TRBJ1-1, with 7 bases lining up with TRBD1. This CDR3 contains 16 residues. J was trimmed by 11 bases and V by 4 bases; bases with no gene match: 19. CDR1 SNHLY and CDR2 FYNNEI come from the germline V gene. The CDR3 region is CASSVVGGTVFIAAFF. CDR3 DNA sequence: TGTGCCAGCAGTGTCGTAGGGGGGACAGTCTTTATCGCGGCTTTCTTT. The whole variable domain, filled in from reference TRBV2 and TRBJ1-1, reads EPEVTQTPSHQVTQMGQEVILRCVPISNHLYFYWYRQILGQKVEFLVSFYNNEISEKSEIFDDQFSVERPDGSNFTLKIRSTKLEDSAMYFCASSVVGGTVFIAAFFGQGTRLTVV.

The CDR3: CASSSTRGPQHF. The CDR3 region has the DNA TGTGCCAGCAGTTCCACACGCGGGCCCCAGCATTTT. The V and J genes are TRBV28 and TRBJ1-5; the D is unclear. The germline V gene has CDR1 MDHEN and CDR2 SYDVKM. This CDR3 is 12 amino acids long. With 4 bases removed from V and 9 bases from J, the gap between germline ends came to 10 bases.